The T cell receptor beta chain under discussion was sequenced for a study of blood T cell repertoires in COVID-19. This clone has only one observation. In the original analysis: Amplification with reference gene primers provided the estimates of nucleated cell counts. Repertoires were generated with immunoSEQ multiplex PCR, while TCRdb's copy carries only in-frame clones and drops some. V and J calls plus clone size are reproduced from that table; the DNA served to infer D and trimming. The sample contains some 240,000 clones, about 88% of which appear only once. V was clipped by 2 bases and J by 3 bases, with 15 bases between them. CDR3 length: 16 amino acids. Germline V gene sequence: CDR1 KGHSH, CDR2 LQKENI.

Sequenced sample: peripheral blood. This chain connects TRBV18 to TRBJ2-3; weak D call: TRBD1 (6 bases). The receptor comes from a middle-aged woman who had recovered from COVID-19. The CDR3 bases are TGTGCCAGCTCACCAATCATAGGCAGGGGAACAGATACGCAGTATTTT. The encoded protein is CASSPIIGRGTDTQYF.